These 25 T cell receptor beta chains were sequenced from one sample in a study of early T cells in non-severe SARS-CoV-2 infection. Each CDR3 protein gets one entry after TCRdb re-called the 5' RACE reads with MiXCR. The sample includes 55,000 to 85,000 distinct CDR3 sequences, roughly 12% of them seen just once. The sample comprised whole blood. All receptors derive from an adult who was a healthcare worker with PCR-confirmed SARS-CoV-2 infection or an uninfected control (not recorded which).

In its sample, this clonotype was seen a few times. The chain has TRBV27 and TRBJ2-3; D is unclear. CDR3 length: 12 amino acids. Germline V lookup: CDR1 MNHEY, CDR2 SMNVEV (reference sequence). Trimming shortened V by 4 bases and J by 8 bases, and 10 bases separated the two germline ends. The CDR3 DNA reads TGTGCCAGCAGTTCTCGGACCGGTACGCAGTATTTT. This gives the protein CASSSRTGTQYF.

This clonotype has a handful of counts. V is TRBV18 and J is TRBJ2-3, with D unresolved. Trimming took off 2 bases at V and 2 bases at J, with 14 bases between the two ends. Per the germline V gene, CDR1 is KGHSH and CDR2 is LQKENI. This CDR3 comprises 16 residues. The CDR3 nucleotides are TGTGCCAGCTCACCAGGTGCCCGTTACCCCACAGATACGCAGTATTTT. It yields the protein CASSPGARYPTDTQYF.

This clonotype was seen ten or more times. The chain couples TRBV29-1 to TRBJ1-4; D call uncertain. This CDR3 has 11 amino acids. Deletions cut 7 bases from V and 5 bases from J, with 8 bases between. Germline CDR1 reads SQVTM; CDR2 reads ANQGSEA. For the CDR3, the DNA is TGCAGCGGGTCCTTGAATGAAAAACTGTTTTTT. Amino acids: CSGSLNEKLFF.

This clonotype came up many times. This chain connects TRBV27 to TRBJ2-5; D perhaps matches TRBD1 (5 bases). CDR3 size: 14 residues. Trimming cost V 10 bases and J 3 bases, with 18 bases left between them. Germline V gives CDR1 MNHEY, CDR2 SMNVEV (reference sequence). The CDR3 loop is CAKTLDGREETQYF. The CDR3 coding sequence is TGTGCCAAAACCCTGGACGGCAGGGAAGAGACCCAGTACTTC.

This clonotype was counted between two and nine times. This rearrangement joins TRBV13 to TRBJ2-1, with TRBD2 as a possible D gene (8 bases). The V gene lost 4 bases and the J gene lost 0 bases, with 19 bases spanning the gap. The CDR3 loop spans 18 amino acids. The germline CDR1 and CDR2 sequences are PRHDT and FYEKMQ (reference sequence). This CDR3 reads CASSSYLAGQSSYNEQFF. CDR3 DNA sequence: TGTGCCAGCAGCTCCTATTTAGCGGGACAGAGCTCCTACAATGAGCAGTTCTTC. The full variable domain, rest sourced from reference TRBV13 and TRBJ2-1, is AAGVIQSPRHLIKEKRETATLKCYPIPRHDTVYWYQQGPGQDPQFLISFYEKMQSDKGSIPDRFSAQQFSDYHSELNMSSLELGDSALYFCASSSYLAGQSSYNEQFFGPGTRLTVL.

The table lists this clonotype with a few counts. The chain recombines TRBV5-1 with TRBJ2-7; D is possibly TRBD1 or TRBD2 (5 bases each). V gave up 1 base and J gave up 7 bases, with 18 bases separating them. Germline CDR1 and CDR2: SGHRS and YFSETQ. The CDR3 covers 15 residues. The chain's CDR3 is CASSLLGAAMGEQYF. For the CDR3, the DNA is TGCGCCAGCAGCTTGCTCGGGGCTGCCATGGGTGAGCAGTACTTC.

The sample holds many counts of this clonotype. This chain links TRBV15 with TRBJ1-1; possible D gene TRBD1, 5 bases. The V end was cut by 6 bases, the J end by 3 bases, with 14 bases between. Germline CDR1 LNHNV, CDR2 YYDKDF (reference sequence). The CDR3 is 14 amino acids. CDR3 sequence (DNA): TGTGCCACCAGGAGTCTAACAGGCTACACTGAAGCTTTCTTT. This encodes CATRSLTGYTEAFF.

This clonotype was seen a handful of times. The rearrangement joins TRBV29-1 to TRBJ1-1; the D gene is possibly TRBD1 (5 bases). Trimming left V 2 bases short and J 4 bases short, with 17 bases between. The CDR3 loop spans 15 amino acids. In germline, CDR1 is SQVTM, CDR2 ANQGSEA. CDR3 nucleotide sequence: TGCAGCGTTGAAAAAGTTAGGGGCCCGGGCACTGAAGCTTTCTTT. It yields the protein CSVEKVRGPGTEAFF.

This clonotype was recorded at least ten times. The chain has TRBV12-3 or TRBV12-4 and TRBJ2-5; D gene uncertain. V lost 0 bases and J lost 0, with 8 bases in between. The CDR3 loop spans 15 amino acids. Here the CDR3 reads CASSLAAEYQETQYF. The CDR3 DNA follows: TGTGCCAGCAGTTTAGCGGCTGAGTACCAAGAGACCCAGTACTTC.

This chain links TRBV24-1 with TRBJ2-2; D could derive from TRBD1 or TRBD2 (5 bases each). Germline V gives CDR1 KGHDR, CDR2 SFDVKD. CDR3 length: 14 residues. The V end was cut by 12 bases, the J end by 1 base, with 14 bases between. The CDR3 reads CAASGLVNTGELFF. The DNA of the CDR3 is TGTGCCGCCTCGGGGCTGGTGAACACCGGGGAGCTGTTTTTT.

As regards this clonotype: This may be a read error: a much more frequent sequence differs by one nucleotide. This chain connects TRBV27 to TRBJ1-6; D perhaps matches TRBD1 (5 bases). This CDR3 region has 16 residues. Germline V lookup: CDR1 MNHEY, CDR2 SMNVEV (reference sequence). CDR3 in amino acids: CASSSRPGLRGSPFHF. CDR3 in DNA: TGTGCCAGCAGTTCTCGGCCGGGCCTAAGGGGATCACCCTTCCACTTT.

The sample holds many counts of this clonotype. J is TRBJ2-1 and V is TRBV5-1; TRBD2 aligns across 10 bases. The CDR3 is made up of 17 amino acids. The ends lost 0 bases at V and 4 bases at J; junction bases unmatched: 7. CDR1 SGHRS and CDR2 YFSETQ come from the germline V gene. CDR3 nucleotides: TGCGCCAGCAGCTTGGACAGCGGGACTAGCGTATACAATGAGCAGTTCTTC. Translating it yields CASSLDSGTSVYNEQFF.

This chain connects TRBV5-1 to TRBJ2-1; 10 bases line up with TRBD1. V lost 7 bases and J lost 9; bases outside the gene matches: 10. CDR3 length: 14 residues. Per the germline V gene, CDR1 is SGHRS and CDR2 is YFSETQ. The CDR3 loop is CASVYGTGASEQFF. CDR3 sequence (DNA): TGCGCCAGCGTTTATGGGACAGGGGCCTCTGAGCAGTTCTTC.

A few counts support this clonotype. V and J are TRBV15 and TRBJ1-1; no firm D call. V was trimmed by 0 bases and J by 1 base, leaving 12 bases between them. Germline loops: CDR1 LNHNV, CDR2 YYDKDF (reference sequence). The CDR3 totals 16 residues. The DNA for the CDR3 is TGTGCCACCAGCAGAGATATACTGGCCGAGAACACTGAAGCTTTCTTT. The encoded protein is CATSRDILAENTEAFF.

In its sample, this clonotype was seen a few times. The chain's CDR3 is CASGPRRVRAKNIQYF. CDR3 bases: TGTGCCAGCGGCCCCCGGAGGGTACGGGCCAAAAACATTCAGTACTTC. The chain links TRBV7-2 to TRBJ2-4; D might be TRBD2 (6 bases). Germline-derived CDR1 and CDR2 are SGHTA and FQGNSA. The CDR3 consists of 16 residues. Trimming removed 8 bases at V and 1 base at J, with 18 bases between.

This clonotype was counted ten times or more. The V call is TRBV19, the J call TRBJ1-4; D unresolved. Germline V gene sequence: CDR1 LNHDA, CDR2 SQIVND (reference sequence). V shed 7 bases and J shed 6 bases, with 6 bases lying between them. The CDR3 covers 11 residues. Here the CDR3 reads CASMGYEKLFF. The CDR3 DNA sequence: TGTGCCAGTATGGGGTATGAAAAACTGTTTTTT.

This clonotype was detected a few times. The chain has TRBV12-3 or TRBV12-4 and TRBJ1-1, with TRBD1 matching over 11 bases. The CDR3 has 18 amino acids. After removal of 3 bases from V and 7 bases from J, the junction contained 16 bases not matched to a gene. As DNA, the CDR3 is TGTGCCAGCAGTTTTTCCCTCCCAAGGGGACAGGGGGACCGTGAAGCTTTCTTT. Protein sequence: CASSFSLPRGQGDREAFF.

This clonotype has a handful of counts. The chain carries TRBV29-1 and TRBJ2-3, with a weak D call TRBD2 (5 bases). Germline-derived CDR1 and CDR2 are SQVTM and ANQGSEA. The CDR3 is 13 amino acids. Deletions cut 7 bases from V and 5 bases from J, with 16 bases between. CDR3 bases: TGCAGCGCCGCGCGAGGGCCTGGAGATACGCAGTATTTT. This translates into CSAARGPGDTQYF.

This chain links TRBV20-1 with TRBJ2-6; D gene ambiguous. This CDR3 is built from 14 residues. Germline V gene sequence: CDR1 DFQATT, CDR2 SNEGSKA (reference sequence). Trimming stripped 4 bases from V and 1 base from J, with 8 bases between. CDR3 amino acids: CSATDGSGANVLTF. The CDR3 DNA reads TGCAGTGCTACTGACGGATCTGGGGCCAACGTCCTGACTTTC.

This clonotype turned up a few times. CDR3 nucleotide sequence: TGTGCCAGCAGCCCCAGCGGGACTTCCTACGAGCAGTACTTC. This encodes CASSPSGTSYEQYF. This chain connects TRBV5-4 to TRBJ2-7, with 7 bases matching TRBD2. J lost 1 base, V lost 4 bases, and 5 bases had no gene match. This CDR3 comprises 14 residues. The germline V gene encodes CDR1 SGHNT and CDR2 YYREEE (reference sequence).

This clonotype was seen many times. The genes are TRBV28 and TRBJ2-7; D perhaps matches TRBD2 (6 bases). Trimming left V 6 bases short and J 0 bases short, with 21 bases between. The germline CDR1 and CDR2 sequences are MDHEN and SYDVKM. The CDR3 has 17 amino acids. The chain's CDR3 is CASRPRGQRASSYEQYF. For the CDR3, the DNA is TGTGCCAGCAGACCCCGTGGGCAGCGGGCAAGCTCCTACGAGCAGTACTTC.

This clonotype was detected ten times or more. The chain couples TRBV30 to TRBJ1-5; tentative D call: TRBD1 (6 bases). Deletions cut 1 base from V and 0 bases from J, with 16 bases between. CDR1 and CDR2 (germline): GTSNPN, SVGIG (reference sequence). The CDR3 runs 17 residues. The CDR3 region has the DNA TGTGCCTGGAGTGGAAGGAAGGGGGATAGTAGCAATCAGCCCCAGCATTTT. This translates into CAWSGRKGDSSNQPQHF.

CDR3 sequence: CSARDSAETKEQYF. CDR3 nucleotide sequence: TGCAGTGCTAGAGATAGCGCCGAGACTAAGGAGCAGTACTTC. The V gene is TRBV20-1, the J gene TRBJ2-7; a weak D match, TRBD2 (5 bases). Between the trimmed V and J ends, which lost 0 bases and 7 bases, there was a span of 16 bases. The V gene's germline CDR1 is DFQATT and CDR2 SNEGSKA (reference sequence). The CDR3 runs to 14 residues.

V gene TRBV13 combines with J gene TRBJ2-2; D not certain. The CDR3 is made up of 16 amino acids. CDR1 and CDR2 from the germline V gene are PRHDT and FYEKMQ (reference sequence). The germline V and J ends were trimmed by 5 bases and 0 bases, with 13 bases remaining between them. The CDR3 is CASSTRAPANTGELFF. In DNA form, the CDR3 reads TGTGCCAGCAGCACACGGGCGCCCGCGAACACCGGGGAGCTGTTTTTT.

The table lists this clonotype with a few counts. The J gene is TRBJ2-2, the V gene TRBV12-3 or TRBV12-4; D possibly corresponds to TRBD2 (5 bases). Trimming stripped 6 bases from V and 4 bases from J, with 18 bases between. CDR3 size: 16 residues. The CDR3 spells CASSPSGKRRTGELFF. The CDR3 DNA follows: TGTGCCAGCAGCCCCTCGGGGAAGAGACGCACCGGGGAGCTGTTTTTT.